This entry describes one TCR beta chain. These data come from a study of blood T cell repertoires in COVID-19. Across the whole study: Samples of COVID-19 (acute and convalescent) were obtained from the United States, Italy and Spain. PBMCs, B-cell-depleted T cells, or T cells were the source of the cDNA or gDNA that made up the material.

The authors' processing: Nucleated cell number was recorded as an estimate derived from reference gene primer amplification. TCRdb's copy holds only in-frame clones and misses some; the assay was immunoSEQ multiplex PCR. V and J calls and clone size are those listed in that table; D and trimming were worked out from the DNA. The sample lists a few hundred thousand clones; roughly 80% were seen once. Sequencing was done on a sample of peripheral blood. The TCR sequence derives from a woman aged 18 to 35 with acute or convalescent COVID-19.

The DNA for the CDR3 is TGTGCCAGCAGCGCCGGGACATCAGATACGCAGTATTTT. Translated, it gives CASSAGTSDTQYF. This chain links TRBV9 with TRBJ2-3; possible D gene TRBD1, 6 bases. This CDR3 has 13 residues. CDR1 is SGDLS, CDR2 YYNGEE, per germline. V lost 3 bases, J lost 4 bases, and 9 bases lay in between.